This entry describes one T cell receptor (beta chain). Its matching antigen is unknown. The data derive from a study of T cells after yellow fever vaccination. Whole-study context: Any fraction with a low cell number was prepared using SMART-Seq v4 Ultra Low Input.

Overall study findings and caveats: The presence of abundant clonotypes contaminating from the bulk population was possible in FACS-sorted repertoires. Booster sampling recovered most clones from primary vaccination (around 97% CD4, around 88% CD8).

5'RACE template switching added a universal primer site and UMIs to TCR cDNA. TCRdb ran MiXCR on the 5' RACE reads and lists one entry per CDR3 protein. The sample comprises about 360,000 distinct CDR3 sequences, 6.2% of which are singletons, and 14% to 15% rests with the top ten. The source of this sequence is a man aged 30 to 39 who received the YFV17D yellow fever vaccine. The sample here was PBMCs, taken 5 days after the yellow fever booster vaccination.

The CDR3 bases are TGTGCCAGCAGACCACTAGCGAGTAATGAGCAGTTCTTC. Its translation is CASRPLASNEQFF. This rearrangement joins TRBV7-8 to TRBJ2-1, with 7 bases that match TRBD2. J was trimmed by 7 bases and V by 6 bases; bases with no gene match: 6. This CDR3 is built from 13 residues. Germline-derived CDR1 and CDR2 are SGHVS and FQNEAQ.